One sample yielded the 5 T cell receptor beta chains listed below, sequenced in a study of blood T cell repertoires in COVID-19. Here immunoSEQ multiplex PCR was the method, and the copy in TCRdb shows in-frame clones only, minus some. The sample consists of some 190,000 clones, approximately 91% of them appearing once. The sample consisted of peripheral blood. The source is a man between 18 and 35 years old with active or convalescent COVID-19.

The V call is TRBV4-2, the J call TRBJ2-7; 11 bases align to TRBD2. The V gene's germline CDR1 is LGHNA and CDR2 YNFKEQ. This CDR3 region has 15 residues. J gave up 4 bases and V 2 bases, and 4 bases lay outside the gene matches. DNA of the CDR3: TGTGCCAGCAGCCAATCGACTAGCGGGGTTTACGAGCAGTACTTC. This gives the protein CASSQSTSGVYEQYF.

The J gene is TRBJ1-1, the V gene TRBV9, with D tentatively TRBD1 (5 bases). Germline loops: CDR1 SGDLS, CDR2 YYNGEE. CDR3 length: 15 amino acids. The V end was cut by 3 bases, the J end by 4 bases, with 16 bases between. The CDR3 region has the DNA TGTGCCAGCAGCGGAAGCGGGGGTCTGGGCACTGAAGCTTTCTTT. Protein: CASSGSGGLGTEAFF.

The chain joins TRBV7-2 to TRBJ2-1; 13 bases are a match to TRBD2. V dropped 6 bases and J dropped 9; count of bases not matched to a gene: 8. The CDR3 extends over 15 amino acids. Germline CDR1 SGHTA, CDR2 FQGNSA. The CDR3 protein is CASSIGLAGVSEQFF. The CDR3 coding sequence is TGTGCCAGCAGTATAGGACTAGCGGGAGTGAGTGAGCAGTTCTTC. The full variable domain, completed using reference TRBV7-2 and TRBJ2-1, is GAGVSQSPSNKVTEKGKDVELRCDPISGHTALYWYRQSLGQGLEFLIYFQGNSAPDKSGLPSDRFSAERTGGSVSTLTIQRTQQEDSAVYLCASSIGLAGVSEQFFGPGTRLTVL.

The chain combines TRBV9 with TRBJ2-7; possibly TRBD1 for D (5 bases). Trimming stripped 2 bases from V and 3 bases from J, with 15 bases between. The CDR3 is 15 residues long. Germline values: CDR1 SGDLS, CDR2 YYNGEE. CDR3 in amino acids: CASSVQGGSNYEQYF. The CDR3 DNA reads TGTGCCAGCAGCGTCCAGGGCGGCAGCAACTACGAGCAGTACTTC.

This chain joins TRBV7-3 and TRBJ2-1, with TRBD2 as a possible D gene (6 bases). V gave up 5 bases and J gave up 6 bases, with 17 bases separating them. This CDR3 spans 15 amino acids. Per the germline V gene, CDR1 is SGHTA and CDR2 is FQGTGA. For the CDR3, the DNA is TGTGCCAGCAGCCAGCGCGGCGGGGCGTCCAATGAGCAGTTCTTC. Translating it yields CASSQRGGASNEQFF.